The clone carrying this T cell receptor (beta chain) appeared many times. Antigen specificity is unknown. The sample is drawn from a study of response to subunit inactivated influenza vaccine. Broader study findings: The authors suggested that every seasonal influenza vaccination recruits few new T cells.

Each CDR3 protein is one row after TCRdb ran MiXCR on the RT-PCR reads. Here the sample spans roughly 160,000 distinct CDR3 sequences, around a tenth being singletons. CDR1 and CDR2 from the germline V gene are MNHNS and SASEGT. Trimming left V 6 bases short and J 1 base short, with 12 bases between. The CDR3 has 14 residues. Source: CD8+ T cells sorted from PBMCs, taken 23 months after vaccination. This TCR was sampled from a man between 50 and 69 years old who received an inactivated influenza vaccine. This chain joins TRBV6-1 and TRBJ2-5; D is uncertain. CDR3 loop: CASRRLGLQETQYF. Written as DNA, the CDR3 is TGTGCCAGCAGACGTTTAGGGCTCCAAGAGACCCAGTACTTC.